These 22 T cell receptor beta chains came from one sample sequenced in a study of blood T cell repertoires in COVID-19. Some clones are missing from TCRdb's copy, which holds only in-frame ones; the method was immunoSEQ multiplex PCR. Among tens of thousands of clones listed, 90% were seen once. Sequencing used peripheral blood. These receptors came from a man in his sixties with acute or convalescent COVID-19.

The chain links TRBV18 to TRBJ1-6; maybe TRBD1 (6 bases). The CDR3 contains 13 residues. CDR1 is KGHSH and CDR2 is LQKENI in the germline V gene. V shed 4 bases and J shed 14 bases, with 15 bases lying between them. The CDR3 DNA is TGTGCCAGCTCACATCAGGACAGCACATCCCTCCACTTT. It is translated as CASSHQDSTSLHF.

The chain recombines TRBV3-1 (or the pseudogene TRBV3-2) with TRBJ1-3; D might be TRBD1 (6 bases). Germline values: CDR1 LGHDT, CDR2 YNNKEL (reference sequence). Trimming removed 1 base at V and 3 bases at J, with 10 bases between. The CDR3 runs 15 residues. CDR3 sequence (DNA): TGTGCCAGCAGCCAAGGGGGGGGGCTTGGAAACACCATATATTTT. Its protein product is CASSQGGGLGNTIYF.

The DNA for the CDR3 is TGTGCCAGCAGCCCGGGACAGGGAGGCTATGGCTACACCTTC. It is translated as CASSPGQGGYGYTF. The chain combines TRBV9 with TRBJ1-2, with 9 positions matching TRBD1. The CDR3 extends over 14 amino acids. Germline V lookup: CDR1 SGDLS, CDR2 YYNGEE. After removal of 4 bases from V and 4 bases from J, the junction contained 5 bases not matched to a gene.

This chain connects TRBV3-1 (or the pseudogene TRBV3-2) to TRBJ1-3; D remains unclear. V was clipped by 1 base and J by 4 bases, with 8 bases between them. The germline V gene encodes CDR1 LGHDT and CDR2 YNNKEL (reference sequence). CDR3 length: 14 amino acids. The CDR3 loop is CASSQGLEGNTIYF. The CDR3, as DNA: TGTGCCAGCAGCCAAGGGTTGGAGGGAAACACCATATATTTT.

CDR3 sequence: CASSYTSSNQPQHF. CDR3 DNA: TGTGCCAGCAGTTACACCAGTTCCAATCAGCCCCAGCATTTT. This chain links TRBV6-2 or TRBV6-3 with TRBJ1-5; D gene uncertain. The length of the CDR3 is 14 residues. The V gene lost 2 bases and the J gene lost 3 bases, with 8 bases spanning the gap. The germline V gene encodes CDR1 MNHEY and CDR2 SVGEGT.

This clone was detected a few times. Here the CDR3 reads CASSYRGNGANVLTF. DNA for the CDR3: TGTGCCAGCAGTTACCGGGGGAATGGGGCCAACGTCCTGACTTTC. The V and J genes are TRBV6-5 and TRBJ2-6, with D possibly TRBD2 on 6 matching bases. Germline loops: CDR1 MNHEY, CDR2 SVGAGI. V was clipped by 2 bases and J by 3 bases, with 8 bases between them. The CDR3 runs to 15 residues.

The J gene is TRBJ1-4, the V gene TRBV19, with a tentative D call TRBD1 (6 bases). Trimming pared 2 bases from V and 8 bases from J, leaving 18 bases between. CDR3 length: 16 amino acids. Germline loops: CDR1 LNHDA, CDR2 SQIVND (reference sequence). CDR3 coding DNA: TGTGCCAGTAGTATATATTCAGGTCAGGGGAACGAAAAACTGTTTTTT. The encoded protein is CASSIYSGQGNEKLFF.

The chain couples TRBV19 to TRBJ2-1; possibly TRBD1 for D (6 bases). The CDR3 covers 15 residues. Between the trimmed V and J ends, which lost 9 bases and 7 bases, there was a span of 22 bases. Germline CDR1 LNHDA, CDR2 SQIVND (reference sequence). Here the CDR3 reads CASMRPGQERNEQFF. The DNA for the CDR3 is TGTGCCAGCATGCGACCGGGACAAGAGAGAAATGAGCAGTTCTTC.

This clone was found once. The rearrangement links TRBV30 to TRBJ2-3; 13 bases agree with TRBD2. J lost 4 bases, V lost 3 bases, and 4 bases had no gene match. The CDR3 is made up of 15 amino acids. Germline V gene sequence: CDR1 GTSNPN, CDR2 SVGIG (reference sequence). DNA of the CDR3: TGTGCCTGGAGCCAAGGACTAGCGGGGGCAGATACGCAGTATTTT. Its protein is CAWSQGLAGADTQYF.

This clone was recorded once. This sequence joins TRBV2 and TRBJ1-1; 9 bases agree with TRBD1. With V trimmed by 6 bases and J by 1 base, 6 bases remained unmatched. CDR3 length equals 15 residues. Germline V gene sequence: CDR1 SNHLY, CDR2 FYNNEI. CDR3 sequence: CASRPTQGANTEAFF. CDR3 nucleotides: TGTGCCAGCAGACCAACACAGGGGGCGAACACTGAAGCTTTCTTT.

The chain joins TRBV19 to TRBJ2-1, with D unresolved. The CDR3 sequence is 13 residues long. Trimming removed 3 bases at V and 4 bases at J, with 7 bases between. The V gene's germline CDR1 is LNHDA and CDR2 SQIVND (reference sequence). In nucleotides, the CDR3 is TGTGCCAGTAGTATTTCGGAGTACAATGAGCAGTTCTTC. Its protein product is CASSISEYNEQFF.

V usage is TRBV19 and J usage is TRBJ1-1, with D perhaps matching TRBD1 (6 bases). The CDR3 is 20 amino acids. Germline assignment: CDR1 LNHDA and CDR2 SQIVND (reference sequence). The V gene lost 5 bases and the J gene lost 0 bases, with 28 bases spanning the gap. CDR3 amino acids: CASSLRIMDSFALMNTEAFF. CDR3 DNA sequence: TGTGCCAGTAGTCTTCGTATAATGGACAGTTTCGCCCTTATGAACACTGAAGCTTTCTTT.

In its sample, this clone was seen once. The V gene is TRBV30, the J gene TRBJ2-3; 14 positions agree with TRBD2. The CDR3 totals 16 residues. The junction had 7 bases not matched to a gene; V was cut back by 3 bases and J by 5 bases. The germline V gene has CDR1 GTSNPN and CDR2 SVGIG (reference sequence). The CDR3 protein is CAWSAGLAGGEDTQYF. For the CDR3, the DNA is TGTGCCTGGAGCGCCGGACTAGCGGGGGGAGAAGATACGCAGTATTTT. The entire variable domain, with the rest obtained from reference TRBV30 and TRBJ2-3, is as follows: SQTIHQWPATLVQPVGSPLSLECTVEGTSNPNLYWYRQAAGRGLQLLFYSVGIGQISSEVPQNLSASRPQDRQFILSSKKLLLSDSGFYLCAWSAGLAGGEDTQYFGPGTRLTVL.

The rearrangement uses TRBV6-1 and TRBJ1-6; 9 nucleotides align to TRBD1. With V trimmed by 3 bases and J by 10 bases, 10 bases remained unmatched. Germline assignment: CDR1 MNHNS and CDR2 SASEGT. The CDR3 length is 16 residues. CDR3 loop: CASSEGTGPLQSPLHF. The CDR3 DNA sequence: TGTGCCAGCAGTGAGGGGACAGGGCCCTTGCAATCACCCCTCCACTTT.

This clone was seen a single time. The genes are TRBV2 and TRBJ1-1; 9 bases agree with TRBD1. Germline assignment: CDR1 SNHLY and CDR2 FYNNEI. The CDR3 has 16 amino acids. J gave up 1 base and V 10 bases, and 13 bases lay outside the gene matches. The CDR3 reads CAIRLSGTGQNTEAFF. The CDR3 DNA is TGTGCCATCCGCCTTTCCGGGACAGGGCAGAACACTGAAGCTTTCTTT.

The CDR3 protein is CAWSLGQHEKLFF. CDR3 DNA sequence: TGTGCCTGGAGTTTGGGACAGCATGAAAAACTGTTTTTT. The chain combines TRBV30 with TRBJ1-4; 7 bases map to TRBD1. CDR3 length: 13 residues. With 2 bases clipped from V and 6 bases from J, the junction kept 3 bases outside the gene matches. In germline, CDR1 is GTSNPN, CDR2 SVGIG (reference sequence).

CDR3 coding DNA: TGTGCCAGTTTGGACAGGAGACTTTCTGGAAACACCATATATTTT. This gives the protein CASLDRRLSGNTIYF. The V call is TRBV2, the J call TRBJ1-3, with TRBD1 matching 7 bases. This CDR3 spans 15 amino acids. V lost 9 bases to trimming and J lost 1 base; unmatched junction nucleotides: 9. The germline CDR1 and CDR2 sequences are SNHLY and FYNNEI.

The gene calls are TRBV29-1 and TRBJ1-1; D might be TRBD1 (5 bases). V was pared by 4 bases and J by 2 bases, with 11 bases between. Germline-derived CDR1 and CDR2 are SQVTM and ANQGSEA. The CDR3 has 13 amino acids. The CDR3, as DNA: TGCAGCGTTGGGAGGGGAAGAAACACTGAAGCTTTCTTT. Protein product: CSVGRGRNTEAFF. The whole variable domain, remainder taken from reference TRBV29-1 and TRBJ1-1, is SAVISQKPSRDICQRGTSLTIQCQVDSQVTMMFWYRQQPGQSLTLIATANQGSEATYESGFVIDKFPISRPNLTFSTLTVSNMSPEDSSIYLCSVGRGRNTEAFFGQGTRLTVV.

The V and J genes are TRBV19 and TRBJ2-4, with D possibly matching TRBD1 (6 bases). The CDR3 contains 17 residues. CDR1 and CDR2 (germline): LNHDA, SQIVND (reference sequence). Trimming shortened V by 4 bases and J by 1 base, and 17 bases separated the two germline ends. The CDR3 here is CASSSRSGAPAKNIQYF. CDR3 coding DNA: TGTGCCAGTAGTAGTCGGTCAGGGGCGCCGGCCAAAAACATTCAGTACTTC.

The chain employs TRBV27 and TRBJ2-2; 7 bases fit TRBD1. Germline trimming cut 6 bases from V and 1 base from J; bases unmatched to any gene: 5. Germline V lookup: CDR1 MNHEY, CDR2 SMNVEV (reference sequence). CDR3 length: 15 residues. Here the CDR3 reads CASRPTGQNTGELFF. Here the CDR3 DNA reads TGTGCCAGCAGGCCGACAGGGCAGAACACCGGGGAGCTGTTTTTT.

The genes are TRBV18 and TRBJ2-7; the D gene is possibly TRBD1 (5 bases). The V and J ends lost 4 bases and 5 bases respectively, with 15 bases between them. The length of the CDR3 is 14 residues. Germline lookup yields CDR1 KGHSH and CDR2 LQKENI. This chain's CDR3 is CASSLRQGEHEQYF. CDR3 bases: TGTGCCAGCTCACTTCGTCAGGGCGAGCACGAGCAGTACTTC.

V and J are TRBV5-1 and TRBJ1-2; no reliable D call. Trimming removed 1 base from V and 4 bases from J, with 8 bases in between. The CDR3 totals 13 residues. From germline, CDR1 is SGHRS and CDR2 YFSETQ. Here the CDR3 DNA reads TGCGCCAGCAGCTTGACTCCCCTCTATGGCTACACCTTC. Translation gives CASSLTPLYGYTF.